A single sample gave rise to the 10 T cell receptor beta chains below, sequenced in a study of blood T cell repertoires in COVID-19. Using immunoSEQ multiplex PCR, the repertoire was profiled, and TCRdb retains in-frame clones only, with some absent. The profile shows 100,000 or so clones, about 80% of them singletons. Sequenced: peripheral blood. The receptors shown here come from an older man with active or convalescent COVID-19.

V and J are TRBV5-4 and TRBJ2-3, with TRBD2 matching over 13 bases. Germline loops: CDR1 SGHNT, CDR2 YYREEE (reference sequence). V lost 5 bases and J lost 3; bases outside the gene matches: 6. This CDR3 is built from 16 residues. CDR3 in DNA: TGTGCCAGCAGGAGGGGGACTAGCGGGATGACAGATACGCAGTATTTT. It codes for CASRRGTSGMTDTQYF.

V and J are TRBV6-1 and TRBJ1-6; D is perhaps TRBD1 (6 bases). V lost 4 bases to trimming and J lost 6 bases, with 16 bases between them. The CDR3 is 16 residues long. CDR1 is MNHNS, CDR2 SASEGT, per germline. CDR3 sequence: CASSVTGGYSNSPLHF. As DNA, the CDR3 is TGTGCCAGCAGTGTCACGGGGGGCTATAGTAATTCACCCCTCCACTTT.

This clone was seen repeatedly, ten times or more. This chain joins TRBV2 and TRBJ2-3; D is unresolved. Germline V gene data show CDR1 as SNHLY and CDR2 as FYNNEI. Trimming removed 9 bases at V and 2 bases at J, with 6 bases between. The CDR3 is 11 residues long. The CDR3 sequence: CASAVTDTQYF. CDR3 nucleotide sequence: TGTGCCAGTGCGGTCACAGATACGCAGTATTTT. Looking up the rest from reference TRBV2 and TRBJ2-3 gives the full variable domain: EPEVTQTPSHQVTQMGQEVILRCVPISNHLYFYWYRQILGQKVEFLVSFYNNEISEKSEIFDDQFSVERPDGSNFTLKIRSTKLEDSAMYFCASAVTDTQYFGPGTRLTVL.

CDR3 sequence: CASSQLGGTSGSNEQFF. In nucleotides, the CDR3 is TGCGCCAGCAGCCAACTTGGGGGGACTAGCGGGTCCAATGAGCAGTTCTTC. The chain carries TRBV4-3 and TRBJ2-1, with 12 bases lining up with TRBD2. The length of the CDR3 is 17 residues. Germline V gene data show CDR1 as LGHNA and CDR2 as YSLEER. The trim removed 2 bases at V and 6 bases at J, leaving 8 bases unmatched.

This chain uses TRBV5-1 with TRBJ2-1, with TRBD1 matching over 8 bases. The CDR3 totals 16 residues. Germline V gives CDR1 SGHRS, CDR2 YFSETQ. The V and J ends lost 3 bases and 7 bases, in that order; junction bases with no gene match: 12. The CDR3 sequence is CASSSAPGTGRNEQFF. CDR3 DNA sequence: TGCGCCAGCAGCTCCGCGCCGGGGACAGGTCGTAATGAGCAGTTCTTC.

J is TRBJ1-4 and V is TRBV7-9; D remains unclear. The CDR3 is 14 amino acids. V was trimmed by 5 bases and J by 4 bases, leaving 11 bases between them. The V gene's germline CDR1 is SEHNR and CDR2 FQNEAQ (reference sequence). The CDR3 DNA sequence: TGTGCCAGCAGCCGAGGACTCAATAATGAAAAACTGTTTTTT. Translation: CASSRGLNNEKLFF.

The V and J genes are TRBV9 and TRBJ2-3; possible D gene TRBD1, 5 bases. Germline CDR1 SGDLS, CDR2 YYNGEE. The CDR3 consists of 14 residues. Trimming removed 4 bases from V and 5 bases from J, with 14 bases in between. The CDR3, as DNA: TGTGCCAGCAGCTTCCAGGGAAGTAAAGATACGCAGTATTTT. It translates to CASSFQGSKDTQYF.

This clone was found a few times. The V and J genes are TRBV5-1 and TRBJ2-7, with D possibly TRBD1 on 6 matching bases. V lost 3 bases, J lost 5 bases, and 12 bases lay in between. The CDR3 spans 13 residues. CDR1 and CDR2 (germline): SGHRS, YFSETQ. The CDR3 sequence is CASSSNYRDEQYF. The DNA of the CDR3 is TGCGCCAGCAGCTCCAACTACAGGGACGAGCAGTACTTC.

This chain joins TRBV15 and TRBJ2-1; D is perhaps TRBD1 (5 bases). Trimming pared 2 bases from V and 5 bases from J, leaving 13 bases between. Germline V CDR1 and CDR2: LNHNV, YYDKDF (reference sequence). The CDR3 length is 15 residues. The CDR3, as DNA: TGTGCCACCAGCAGAAGGACACAATCCGACAATGAGCAGTTCTTC. Amino acids: CATSRRTQSDNEQFF.

The chain uses TRBV7-2 and TRBJ2-3; possible D gene TRBD1, 6 bases. The V end lost 1 base, the J end lost 0 bases, and 11 bases lay between the germline ends. This CDR3 comprises 16 residues. Germline V lookup: CDR1 SGHTA, CDR2 FQGNSA. In DNA form, the CDR3 reads TGTGCCAGCAGCTTAGGGGCAGGGGCAAGCACAGATACGCAGTATTTT. It codes for CASSLGAGASTDTQYF.